The present entry profiles one TCR beta chain with its context. This record comes from a study of control samples from healthy donors and cancer patients. The V end was cut by 3 bases, the J end by 6 bases, with 20 bases between. There are 15 residues in the CDR3. Per germline, CDR1 GTSNPN and CDR2 SVGIG (reference sequence). Produced via immunoSEQ multiplex PCR; TCRdb's table is partial and in-frame only. The sample lists roughly 100,000 clones, approximately 90% occurring once. The clonotype originates from a man in his sixties with lung cancer. Sample: PBMCs. The chain recombines TRBV30 with TRBJ1-2; the D gene is possibly TRBD1 (6 bases). The CDR3 loop reads CAWSHYNRVYHGYTF. The CDR3 DNA sequence: TGTGCCTGGAGCCACTATAACAGGGTTTACCATGGCTACACCTTC. Variable domain in full (rest from reference TRBV30 and TRBJ1-2): SQTIHQWPATLVQPVGSPLSLECTVEGTSNPNLYWYRQAAGRGLQLLFYSVGIGQISSEVPQNLSASRPQDRQFILSSKKLLLSDSGFYLCAWSHYNRVYHGYTFGSGTRLTVV.